This T cell receptor (beta chain) stems from a study of regulatory T cells in long-lasting Graves disease. To make TCR beta libraries, researchers used iRepertoire HTBI primers and Arm-PCR of CDR3 regions. TCRdb re-called the multiplex PCR reads with MiXCR, one entry per CDR3 protein. This table holds approximately 350,000 distinct CDR3 sequences, around 16% found once. Study-wide results and caveats: Persistent disease was associated with favored TRBV28 usage and with favored use of TRBJ1-2 and TRBJ2-5.

The CDR3 consists of 14 residues. V gave up 3 bases and J gave up 3 bases, with 11 bases separating them. Germline CDR1 and CDR2: LGHDT and YNNKEL (reference sequence). This clonotype was seen ten or more times. Its specificity is not known. Described time point: newly diagnosed GD, antithyroid drugs for less than 3 months. After RNA was extracted from PBMCs, the TCR library was made from it. These data also featured in a second study, about T cells in Graves' hyperthyroidism and ophthalmopathy. That work adds: Using the HTBI primer set, a first-round RT-PCR was run on the TCR CDR3.

V gene TRBV3-1 combines with J gene TRBJ1-1; D uncertain. This clonotype originated in a woman aged 18-29 years with Graves disease. The specimen was peripheral blood mononuclear cells (PBMCs), collected at new diagnosis, from a patient treated with antithyroid drugs. The CDR3 here is CASSHRQRDTEAFF. CDR3 sequence (DNA): TGTGCCAGCAGCCATCGGCAGAGAGACACTGAAGCTTTCTTT.